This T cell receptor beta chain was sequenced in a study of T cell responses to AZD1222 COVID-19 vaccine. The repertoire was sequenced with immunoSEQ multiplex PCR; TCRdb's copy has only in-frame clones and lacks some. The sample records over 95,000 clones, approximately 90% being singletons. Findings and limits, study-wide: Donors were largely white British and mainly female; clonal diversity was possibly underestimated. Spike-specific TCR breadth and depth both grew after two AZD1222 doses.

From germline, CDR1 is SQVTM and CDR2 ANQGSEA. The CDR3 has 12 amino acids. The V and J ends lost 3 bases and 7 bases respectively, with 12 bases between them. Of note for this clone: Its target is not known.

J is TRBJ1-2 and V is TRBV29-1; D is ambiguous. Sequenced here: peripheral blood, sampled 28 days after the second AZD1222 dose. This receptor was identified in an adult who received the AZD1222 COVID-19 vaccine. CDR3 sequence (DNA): TGCAGCGTTGATTTCCAGGACGGTGGCTACACCTTC. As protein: CSVDFQDGGYTF. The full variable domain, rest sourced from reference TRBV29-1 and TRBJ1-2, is SAVISQKPSRDICQRGTSLTIQCQVDSQVTMMFWYRQQPGQSLTLIATANQGSEATYESGFVIDKFPISRPNLTFSTLTVSNMSPEDSSIYLCSVDFQDGGYTFGSGTRLTVV.